The 5 T cell receptor beta chains below come from one sample, sequenced in a study of shared clonotypes between healthy human individuals. Sequenced by immunoSEQ multiplex PCR; TCRdb stores in-frame clones only, minus some. The sample records 550,000 to 850,000 clones, around 74% being singletons. The sample was memory CD4+ T cells sorted from blood. As to subset: CD45RA-negative fraction. These receptors all come from a woman in her twenties or thirties in good health.

The chain links TRBV19 to TRBJ1-5; 7 positions match TRBD1. CDR3 length: 19 residues. V was pared by 0 bases and J by 7 bases, with 18 bases of the junction left unmatched. Germline lookup yields CDR1 LNHDA and CDR2 SQIVND (reference sequence). CDR3 sequence (DNA): TGTGCCAGTAGTATAGATCATTGGGGACGACAGGGACGTCTCCAGCCCCAGCATTTT. This encodes CASSIDHWGRQGRLQPQHF. The complete variable domain, with remaining parts taken from reference TRBV19 and TRBJ1-5, reads DGGITQSPKYLFRKEGQNVTLSCEQNLNHDAMYWYRQDPGQGLRLIYYSQIVNDFQKGDIAEGYSVSREKKESFPLTVTSAQKNPTAFYLCASSIDHWGRQGRLQPQHFGDGTRLSIL.

The chain carries TRBV10-3 and TRBJ2-2, with D perhaps TRBD1 (6 bases). Trimming removed 7 bases from V and 0 bases from J, with 9 bases in between. The CDR3 sequence is 14 residues long. Germline V lookup: CDR1 ENHRY, CDR2 SYGVKD. CDR3 nucleotide sequence: TGTGCCATCAAAGGACAGTCGAACACCGGGGAGCTGTTTTTT. Residues: CAIKGQSNTGELFF.

As regards this clone: A far larger clone is just one base off, so this is likely a read error. The CDR3 DNA sequence: TGTGCCAGCAGTGAAGGGGCGGCAAACTACGAGCAGTACTTC. Translating gives CASSEGAANYEQYF. The chain links TRBV2 to TRBJ2-7; D not resolved. The V end lost 1 base, the J end lost 3 bases, and 10 bases lay between the germline ends. Germline V gives CDR1 SNHLY, CDR2 FYNNEI. CDR3 size: 14 residues.

This clone was seen more than once but under ten times. This sample includes further DNA sequences coding for the same CDR3. The chain uses TRBV29-1 and TRBJ1-1; 7 nucleotides line up with TRBD1. Germline V gene lookup returns CDR1 SQVTM and CDR2 ANQGSEA. The V gene end was trimmed by 2 bases and the J gene end by 5 bases; junction bases not matched to a gene: 8. The CDR3 consists of 14 residues. CDR3: CSVEKGARGTEAFF. CDR3 in DNA: TGCAGCGTTGAAAAGGGGGCGCGAGGGACTGAAGCTTTCTTT.

Many counts were recorded for this clone. Other DNA sequences in this specimen translate into the identical CDR3. The V and J genes are TRBV7-2 and TRBJ2-7; TRBD1 agrees at 7 bases. The CDR3 runs 14 residues. The V and J ends lost 5 bases and 3 bases, in that order; junction bases with no gene match: 7. Germline assignment: CDR1 SGHTA and CDR2 FQGNSA. The CDR3 reads CASSPQRDSYEQYF. The CDR3 DNA reads TGTGCCAGCAGCCCGCAACGGGACAGCTACGAGCAGTACTTC.